Shown below are 19 T cell receptor beta chains from a single sample sequenced in a study of a mutant IDH1 vaccine in newly diagnosed glioma. Stated time point: week 35, safety follow-up. What each vaccine dose contained was 300 ug of mutant IDH1 20-mer peptide, accompanied by topical imiquimod. Their recognized antigens are unknown. The assay was immunoSEQ multiplex PCR, and TCRdb's table has in-frame clones only and misses some. The data contain roughly 25,000 clones, 83% of them singletons. This specimen consisted of PBMCs, obtained from a glioma patient whose treatment included an IDH1 peptide vaccine. The receptors come from a man aged 25 to 45 with glioma.

The genes are TRBV18 and TRBJ2-6; D gene uncertain. CDR1 is KGHSH, CDR2 LQKENI, per germline. Trimming removed 0 bases from V and 0 bases from J, with 15 bases in between. This CDR3 is 19 amino acids long. CDR3 protein: CASSPPRLLLSSGANVLTF. The DNA for the CDR3 is TGTGCCAGCTCACCACCGCGGCTACTGTTAAGCTCTGGGGCCAACGTCCTGACTTTC.

The chain recombines TRBV2 with TRBJ2-3; the match to TRBD2 covers 8 bases. V was pared by 8 bases and J by 4 bases, with 14 bases of the junction left unmatched. The CDR3 covers 16 residues. From germline, CDR1 is SNHLY and CDR2 FYNNEI. The CDR3, as DNA: TGTGCCAGCTTAAAGGCTGCTAGCGGGTGGGCAGATACGCAGTATTTT. Translating gives CASLKAASGWADTQYF.

The chain employs TRBV2 and TRBJ1-4; D is ambiguous. Germline values: CDR1 SNHLY, CDR2 FYNNEI. This CDR3 region has 14 residues. V lost 8 bases to trimming and J lost 0 bases, with 10 bases between them. CDR3 bases: TGTGCCAGCTGTCCGGGAACAACTAATGAAAAACTGTTTTTT. Its translation: CASCPGTTNEKLFF.

The gene calls are TRBV6-5 and TRBJ2-7; 7 bases fit TRBD1. From germline, CDR1 is MNHEY and CDR2 SVGAGI. CDR3 size: 16 residues. The V segment lost 0 bases and the J segment 4 bases; nucleotides outside the gene matches: 9. The CDR3 spells CASSYSIRQGSYEQYF. CDR3 nucleotides: TGTGCCAGCAGTTACTCGATACGACAGGGTAGTTACGAGCAGTACTTC.

The chain combines TRBV7-2 with TRBJ1-1, with D maybe TRBD1 (5 bases). Germline CDR1 SGHTA, CDR2 FQGNSA. The CDR3 spans 13 residues. Trimming cost V 3 bases and J 6 bases, with 11 bases left between them. The CDR3 region is CASSFSGLAEAFF. The CDR3 nucleotides are TGTGCCAGCAGCTTTTCAGGGCTCGCTGAAGCTTTCTTT.

Written as DNA, the CDR3 is TGTGCCAGCAGCTTGGGGCAAAACACTCCTTATGGCTACACCTTC. This encodes CASSLGQNTPYGYTF. The rearrangement links TRBV5-6 to TRBJ1-2; D is unclear. Trimming removed 0 bases from V and 5 bases from J, with 14 bases in between. From germline, CDR1 is SGHDT and CDR2 YYEEEE. CDR3 length equals 15 residues.

The chain links TRBV6-1 to TRBJ2-4; TRBD1 matches 8 bases. With V trimmed by 4 bases and J by 0 bases, 17 bases remained unmatched. The CDR3 runs 20 residues. Germline V lookup: CDR1 MNHNS, CDR2 SASEGT. DNA for the CDR3: TGTGCCAGCAGTGCCCGGACAGGGAACAGCGAAGTTGTAGCCAAAAACATTCAGTACTTC. Its protein product is CASSARTGNSEVVAKNIQYF.

The rearrangement uses TRBV30 and TRBJ1-3; D might be TRBD1 (5 bases). Germline V gene lookup returns CDR1 GTSNPN and CDR2 SVGIG (reference sequence). The CDR3 is 13 residues long. Between the trimmed V and J ends, which lost 2 bases and 4 bases, there was a span of 9 bases. In DNA, the CDR3 is TGTGCCTGGAGTCTCGGACAAGGAAACACCATATATTTT. This gives the protein CAWSLGQGNTIYF.

V and J are TRBV10-1 and TRBJ1-1, with D unresolved. In germline, CDR1 is WNHNN, CDR2 SYGVQD (reference sequence). The length of the CDR3 is 15 residues. V lost 2 bases to trimming and J lost 1 base, with 11 bases between them. The DNA of the CDR3 is TGCGCCAGCAGTGAGGGGCAGTTGGAGAACACTGAAGCTTTCTTT. Protein sequence: CASSEGQLENTEAFF.

This sequence joins TRBV7-2 and TRBJ1-6; D perhaps matches TRBD1 (6 bases). The CDR3 has 14 residues. V shed 3 bases and J shed 4 bases, with 7 bases lying between them. Germline values: CDR1 SGHTA, CDR2 FQGNSA. The CDR3 DNA is TGTGCCAGCAGCTTCGACAGGTATAATTCACCCCTCCACTTT. It encodes CASSFDRYNSPLHF.

The chain uses TRBV28 and TRBJ2-6; 7 positions match TRBD1. The V gene end was trimmed by 3 bases and the J gene end by 2 bases; junction bases not matched to a gene: 1. The CDR3 runs to 15 residues. The V gene's germline CDR1 is MDHEN and CDR2 SYDVKM. In DNA form, the CDR3 reads TGTGCCAGCAGTTTTGGGACAGCTGGGGCCAACGTCCTGACTTTC. Translating it yields CASSFGTAGANVLTF.

V is TRBV18 and J is TRBJ2-7, with TRBD1 matching 7 bases. With V trimmed by 6 bases and J by 3 bases, 11 bases remained unmatched. The CDR3 is 15 amino acids. The germline V gene encodes CDR1 KGHSH and CDR2 LQKENI. This CDR3 is CASSQGQEPDYEQYF. In DNA form, the CDR3 reads TGTGCCAGCTCGCAAGGACAGGAGCCCGACTACGAGCAGTACTTC.

V gene TRBV20-1 combines with J gene TRBJ2-7; D is unresolved. Trimming took off 7 bases at V and 2 bases at J, with 9 bases between the two ends. Germline loops: CDR1 DFQATT, CDR2 SNEGSKA (reference sequence). The CDR3 loop spans 11 amino acids. The chain's CDR3 is CSVPTPYEQYF. As DNA, the CDR3 is TGCAGTGTACCGACACCCTACGAGCAGTACTTC.

V usage is TRBV11-2 and J usage is TRBJ2-1, with 7 nucleotides matching TRBD2. This CDR3 comprises 17 residues. From germline, CDR1 is SGHAT and CDR2 FQNNGV. The V segment lost 5 bases and the J segment 6 bases; nucleotides outside the gene matches: 16. CDR3 nucleotides: TGTGCCAGCAGCCCCGGTCTCTCTACGGGAGGTCGCAATGAGCAGTTCTTC. Translated: CASSPGLSTGGRNEQFF. The complete variable domain, with remaining parts taken from reference TRBV11-2 and TRBJ2-1, reads EAGVAQSPRYKIIEKRQSVAFWCNPISGHATLYWYQQILGQGPKLLIQFQNNGVVDDSQLPKDRFSAERLKGVDSTLKIQPAKLEDSAVYLCASSPGLSTGGRNEQFFGPGTRLTVL.

The chain has TRBV4-1 and TRBJ2-7; D is unresolved. The germline gives CDR1 MGHRA, CDR2 YSYEKL. The V and J ends lost 0 bases and 0 bases respectively, with 15 bases between them. CDR3 length equals 17 residues. The CDR3, as DNA: TGCGCCAGCAGCCAAGATCGAACGGGTGTTAGCTCCTACGAGCAGTACTTC. This gives the protein CASSQDRTGVSSYEQYF.

The chain couples TRBV19 to TRBJ2-7; a possible D gene is TRBD1 (6 bases). CDR1 and CDR2 from the germline V gene are LNHDA and SQIVND (reference sequence). Between the trimmed V and J ends, which lost 4 bases and 3 bases, there was a span of 13 bases. The CDR3 sequence is 14 residues long. The CDR3 sequence: CASSRPGQGYEQYF. CDR3 sequence (DNA): TGTGCCAGTAGTAGGCCGGGACAAGGCTACGAGCAGTACTTC.

The rearrangement joins TRBV6-5 to TRBJ2-1; TRBD2 aligns across 9 bases. Germline CDR1 is MNHEY and CDR2 is SVGAGI. This CDR3 is 14 amino acids long. J gave up 6 bases and V 6 bases, and 6 bases lay outside the gene matches. CDR3 sequence reads: CASRDTSGLNEQFF. As DNA, the CDR3 is TGTGCCAGCAGGGATACTAGCGGGCTCAATGAGCAGTTCTTC.

The chain employs TRBV7-6 and TRBJ2-2, with D unclear. The CDR3 spans 13 residues. CDR1 is SGHVS, CDR2 FNYEAQ, per germline. Trimming removed 1 base from V and 7 bases from J, with 7 bases in between. The CDR3 region is CASSLVPNGELFF. DNA of the CDR3: TGTGCCAGCAGCTTAGTTCCGAACGGGGAGCTGTTTTTT.

This clone was recorded once. Other DNA sequences of this sample code for an identical CDR3. The CDR3 nucleotides read TGCGCCAGCAGCAGCTACAATGAGCAGTTCTTC. Translating gives CASSSYNEQFF. The chain is built from TRBV5-1 and TRBJ2-1, with unresolved D. The CDR3 runs 11 residues. CDR1 and CDR2 from the germline V gene are SGHRS and YFSETQ. The V gene lost 4 bases and the J gene lost 3 bases, with 2 bases spanning the gap.